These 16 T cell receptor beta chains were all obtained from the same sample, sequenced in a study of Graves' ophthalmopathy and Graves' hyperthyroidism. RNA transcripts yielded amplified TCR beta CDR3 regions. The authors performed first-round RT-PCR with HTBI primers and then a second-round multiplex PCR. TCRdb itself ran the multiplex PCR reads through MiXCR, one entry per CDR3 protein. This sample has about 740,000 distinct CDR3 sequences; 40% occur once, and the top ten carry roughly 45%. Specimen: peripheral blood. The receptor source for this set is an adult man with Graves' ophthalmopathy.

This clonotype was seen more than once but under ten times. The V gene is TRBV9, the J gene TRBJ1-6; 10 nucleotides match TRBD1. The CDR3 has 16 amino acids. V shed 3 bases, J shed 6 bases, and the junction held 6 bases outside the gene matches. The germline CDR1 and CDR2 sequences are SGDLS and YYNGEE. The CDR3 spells CASSAGTGVLNSPLHF. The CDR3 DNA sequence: TGTGCCAGCAGCGCCGGGACAGGGGTGCTTAATTCACCCCTCCACTTT.

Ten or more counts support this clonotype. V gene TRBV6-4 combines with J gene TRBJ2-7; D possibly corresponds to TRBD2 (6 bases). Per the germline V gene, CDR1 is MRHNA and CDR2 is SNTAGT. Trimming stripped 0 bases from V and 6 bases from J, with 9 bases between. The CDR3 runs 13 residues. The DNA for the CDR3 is TGTGCCAGCAGTGACTCGATGGAGGGCGAGCAGTACTTC. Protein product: CASSDSMEGEQYF.

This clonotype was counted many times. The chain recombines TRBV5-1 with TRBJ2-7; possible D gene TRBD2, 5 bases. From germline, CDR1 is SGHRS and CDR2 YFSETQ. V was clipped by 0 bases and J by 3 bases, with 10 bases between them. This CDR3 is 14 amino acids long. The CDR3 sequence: CASSLARGRYEQYF. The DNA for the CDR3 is TGCGCCAGCAGCTTGGCTCGGGGTCGCTACGAGCAGTACTTC. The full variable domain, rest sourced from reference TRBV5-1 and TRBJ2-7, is KAGVTQTPRYLIKTRGQQVTLSCSPISGHRSVSWYQQTPGQGLQFLFEYFSETQRNKGNFPGRFSGRQFSNSRSEMNVSTLELGDSALYLCASSLARGRYEQYFGPGTRLTVT.

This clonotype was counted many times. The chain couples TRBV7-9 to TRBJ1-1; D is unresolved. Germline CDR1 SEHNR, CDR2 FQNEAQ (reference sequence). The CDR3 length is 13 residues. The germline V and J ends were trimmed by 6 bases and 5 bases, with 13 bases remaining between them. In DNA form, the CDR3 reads TGTGCCAGCAGTTCTTGGGCCCAAACTGAAGCTTTCTTT. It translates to CASSSWAQTEAFF.

The CDR3 region is CASSLDWVGTQYF. In DNA form, the CDR3 reads TGTGCCAGCAGCCTGGACTGGGTAGGGACCCAGTACTTC. The chain recombines TRBV7-9 with TRBJ2-5, with D maybe TRBD2 (5 bases). Germline V gene lookup returns CDR1 SEHNR and CDR2 FQNEAQ (reference sequence). This CDR3 is 13 amino acids long. The V and J ends lost 5 bases and 7 bases respectively, with 14 bases between them. Together with reference TRBV7-9 and TRBJ2-5, the CDR3 gives the full variable domain: DTGVSQNPRHKITKRGQNVTFRCDPISEHNRLYWYRQTLGQGPEFLTYFQNEAQLEKSRLLSDRFSAERPKGSFSTLEIQRTEQGDSAMYLCASSLDWVGTQYFGPGTRLLVL.

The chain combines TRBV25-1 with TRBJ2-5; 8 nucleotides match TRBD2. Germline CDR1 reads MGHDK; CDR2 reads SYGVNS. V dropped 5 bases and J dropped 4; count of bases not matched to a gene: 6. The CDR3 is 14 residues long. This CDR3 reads CASSFGRGRETQYF. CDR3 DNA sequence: TGTGCCAGCAGTTTCGGGAGGGGAAGAGAGACCCAGTACTTC.

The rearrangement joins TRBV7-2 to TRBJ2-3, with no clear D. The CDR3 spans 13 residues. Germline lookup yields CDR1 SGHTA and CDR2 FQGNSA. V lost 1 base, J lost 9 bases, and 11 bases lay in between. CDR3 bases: TGTGCCAGCAGCTTAGAAGTGGTCGGGACGCAGTATTTT. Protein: CASSLEVVGTQYF.

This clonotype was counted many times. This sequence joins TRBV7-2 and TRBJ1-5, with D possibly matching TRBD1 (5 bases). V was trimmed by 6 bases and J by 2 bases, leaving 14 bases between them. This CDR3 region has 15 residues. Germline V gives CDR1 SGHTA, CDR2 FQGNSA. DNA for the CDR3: TGTGCCAGCAGTCCTGATGGGGGTCGCAATCAGCCCCAGCATTTT. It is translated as CASSPDGGRNQPQHF.

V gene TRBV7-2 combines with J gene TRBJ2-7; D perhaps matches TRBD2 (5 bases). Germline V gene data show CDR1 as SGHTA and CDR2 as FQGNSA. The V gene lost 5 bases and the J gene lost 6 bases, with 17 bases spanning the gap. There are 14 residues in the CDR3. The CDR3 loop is CASSPPGKAAEQYF. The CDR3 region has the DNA TGTGCCAGCAGCCCGCCGGGAAAGGCGGCCGAGCAGTACTTC.

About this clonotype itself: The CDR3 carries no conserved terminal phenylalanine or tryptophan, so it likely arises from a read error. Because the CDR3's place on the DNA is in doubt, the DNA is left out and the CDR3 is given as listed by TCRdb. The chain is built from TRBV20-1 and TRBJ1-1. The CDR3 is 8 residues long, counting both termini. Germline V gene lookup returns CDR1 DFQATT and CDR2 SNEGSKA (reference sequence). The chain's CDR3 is CSARGDFY.

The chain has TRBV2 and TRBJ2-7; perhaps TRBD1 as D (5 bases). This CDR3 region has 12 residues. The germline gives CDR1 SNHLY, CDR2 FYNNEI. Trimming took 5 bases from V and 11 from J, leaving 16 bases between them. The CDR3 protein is CASSLTGMKEYF. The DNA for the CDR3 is TGTGCCAGCAGTTTAACAGGTATGAAGGAGTACTTC.

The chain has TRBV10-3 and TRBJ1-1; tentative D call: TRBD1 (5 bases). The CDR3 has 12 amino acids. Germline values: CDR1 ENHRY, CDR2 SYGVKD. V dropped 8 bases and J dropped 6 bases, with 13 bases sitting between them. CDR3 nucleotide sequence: TGTGCCATCGGAGGGACCCGCGCTGAAGCTTTCTTT. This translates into CAIGGTRAEAFF.

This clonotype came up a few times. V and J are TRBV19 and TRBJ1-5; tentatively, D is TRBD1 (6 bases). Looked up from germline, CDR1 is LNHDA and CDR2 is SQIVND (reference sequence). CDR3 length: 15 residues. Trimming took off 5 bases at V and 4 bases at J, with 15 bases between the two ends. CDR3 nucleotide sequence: TGTGCCAGTAGTCCGGGGGGCCGGCTAAATCAGCCCCAGCATTTT. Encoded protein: CASSPGGRLNQPQHF.

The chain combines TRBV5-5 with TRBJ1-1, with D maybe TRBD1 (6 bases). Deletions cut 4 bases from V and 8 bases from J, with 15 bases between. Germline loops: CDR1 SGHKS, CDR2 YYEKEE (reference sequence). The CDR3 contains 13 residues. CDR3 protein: CASSPGHELEAFF. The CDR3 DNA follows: TGTGCCAGCAGCCCGGGACACGAATTAGAAGCTTTCTTT.

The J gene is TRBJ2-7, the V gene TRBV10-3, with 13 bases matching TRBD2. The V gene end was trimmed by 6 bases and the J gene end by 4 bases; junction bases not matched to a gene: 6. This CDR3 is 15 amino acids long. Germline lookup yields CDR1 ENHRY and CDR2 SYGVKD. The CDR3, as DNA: TGTGCCATCAGATTCGGACTAGCGGGAGAGTACGAGCAGTACTTC. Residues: CAIRFGLAGEYEQYF.

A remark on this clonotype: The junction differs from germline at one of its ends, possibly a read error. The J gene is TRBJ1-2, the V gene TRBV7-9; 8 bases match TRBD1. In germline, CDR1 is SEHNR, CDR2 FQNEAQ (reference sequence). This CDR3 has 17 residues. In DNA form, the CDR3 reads TGCGCCAGCAGCCAGCCTAATTGGGGCAGGGGGCACTATGGCTACACCTTC. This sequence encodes CASSQPNWGRGHYGYTF.